This TCR beta chain was identified during a study of CD8 T cells in Susac syndrome. RNA amounts of about 0.45 to 1 ug underwent reverse transcription with random hexamers. TCRdb redid the calling of the immunoSEQ multiplex PCR reads with MiXCR, one entry per CDR3 protein. This repertoire shows some 47,000 distinct CDR3 sequences, roughly 92% found once; its top ten account for around 0.38%. The CDR3 loop spans 15 amino acids. Germline V lookup: CDR1 MGHDK, CDR2 SYGVNS. Trimming removed 1 base from V and 4 bases from J, with 13 bases in between. Sequencing of TCR beta drew on CD8+ and CD4+ T cells from blood.

This receptor was obtained from a human donor in good health. The specimen sequenced was CD8+ T cells from PBMCs. V is TRBV25-1 and J is TRBJ2-5; D may be TRBD2 (5 bases). The CDR3 loop reads CASSELEVMGETQYF. The CDR3 DNA reads as TGTGCCAGCAGTGAATTGGAGGTGATGGGAGAGACCCAGTACTTC. Full variable domain (rest looked up from reference TRBV25-1 and TRBJ2-5): EADIYQTPRYLVIGTGKKITLECSQTMGHDKMYWYQQDPGMELHLIHYSYGVNSTEKGDLSSESTVSRIRTEHFPLTLESARPSHTSQYLCASSELEVMGETQYFGPGTRLLVL.